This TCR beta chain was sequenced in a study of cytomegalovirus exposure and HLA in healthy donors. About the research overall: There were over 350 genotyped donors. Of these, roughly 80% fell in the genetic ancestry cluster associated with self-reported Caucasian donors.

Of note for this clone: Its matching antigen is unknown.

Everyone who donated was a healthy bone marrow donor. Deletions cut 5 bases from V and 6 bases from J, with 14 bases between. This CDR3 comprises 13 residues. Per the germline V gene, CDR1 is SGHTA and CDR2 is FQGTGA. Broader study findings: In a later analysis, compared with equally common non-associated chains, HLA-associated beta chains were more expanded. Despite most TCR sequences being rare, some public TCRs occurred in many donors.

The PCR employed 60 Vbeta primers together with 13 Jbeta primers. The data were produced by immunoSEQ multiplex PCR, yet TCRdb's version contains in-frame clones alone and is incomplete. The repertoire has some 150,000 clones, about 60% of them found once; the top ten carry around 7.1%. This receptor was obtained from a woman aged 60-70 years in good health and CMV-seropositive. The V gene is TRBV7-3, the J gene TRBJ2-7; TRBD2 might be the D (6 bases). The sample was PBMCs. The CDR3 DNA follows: TGTGCCAGCAGCCAAAACCAGGGAGGCGAGCAGTACTTC. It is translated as CASSQNQGGEQYF. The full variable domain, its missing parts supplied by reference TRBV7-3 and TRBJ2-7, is GAGVSQTPSNKVTEKGKYVELRCDPISGHTALYWYRQSLGQGPEFLIYFQGTGAADDSGLPNDRFFAVRPEGSVSTLKIQRTERGDSAVYLCASSQNQGGEQYFGPGTRLTVT.